This note documents a single T cell receptor beta chain sequence. Its antigen is not known. Unique molecular identifiers were carried by the TCR beta cDNA libraries. In TCRdb, the PCR reads were re-called with MiXCR into one record per CDR3 protein. The sample lists around 400,000 distinct CDR3 sequences; around 33% were seen once. The V and J ends lost 2 bases and 2 bases respectively, with 18 bases between them. There are 17 residues in the CDR3. Germline CDR1 is SEHNR and CDR2 is FQNEAQ (reference sequence). The data were obtained in a study of post-analysis software for immune sequencing data. Study-wide points: Included in a set of five TRBV segments more frequent in patients than controls were TRBV5-6, TRBV5-1 and TRBV20-1. Versus controls, multiple sclerosis patients showed significantly lower diversity (normalized Chao1).

The chain is built from TRBV7-9 and TRBJ1-2, with D hard to call. This clonotype originated in a girl under 18 with multiple sclerosis. The sample comprised blood. This chain's CDR3 is CASSLIVAPAPNYGYTF. CDR3 DNA: TGTGCCAGCAGCTTAATCGTCGCCCCCGCCCCCAACTATGGCTACACCTTC.